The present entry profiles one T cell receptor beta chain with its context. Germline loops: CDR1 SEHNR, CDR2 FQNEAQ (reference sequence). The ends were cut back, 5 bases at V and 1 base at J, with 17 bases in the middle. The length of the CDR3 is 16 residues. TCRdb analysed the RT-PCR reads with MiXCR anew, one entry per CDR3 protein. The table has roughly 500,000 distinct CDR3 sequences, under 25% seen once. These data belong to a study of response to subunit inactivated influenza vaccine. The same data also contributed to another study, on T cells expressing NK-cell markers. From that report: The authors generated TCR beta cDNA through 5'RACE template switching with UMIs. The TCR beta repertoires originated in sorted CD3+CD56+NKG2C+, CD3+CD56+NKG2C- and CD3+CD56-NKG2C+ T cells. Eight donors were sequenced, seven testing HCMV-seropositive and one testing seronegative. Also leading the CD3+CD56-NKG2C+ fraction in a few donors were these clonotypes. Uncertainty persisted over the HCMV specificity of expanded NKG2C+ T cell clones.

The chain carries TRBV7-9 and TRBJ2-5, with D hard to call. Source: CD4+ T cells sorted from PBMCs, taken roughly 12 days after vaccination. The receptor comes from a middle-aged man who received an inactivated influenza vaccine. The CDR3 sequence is CASSPGWLRPQETQYF. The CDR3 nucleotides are TGTGCCAGCAGCCCCGGCTGGCTTAGACCCCAAGAGACCCAGTACTTC.